The present TCR beta chain was sequenced within a study of shared T cell receptors in the human thymus. The CDR3 length is 17 residues. Repertoires were generated with immunoSEQ multiplex PCR, while TCRdb's copy carries only in-frame clones and drops some. Seen here are 550,000 to 800,000 clones, approximately 85% observed once, and the top ten hold more than 0.008%. In addition, the sample was reused for a study of human thymus T cells. From that report: In corrective heart surgery, resections were taken, and these provided the thymus tissue. Apparent bias marked the V and J gene usage of thymic and blood repertoires. What related research reported was that thymic repertoires overlapped highly among unrelated individuals.

The V gene is TRBV21-1, the J gene TRBJ1-6; TRBD1, the table's D call, was not compared with the DNA. TRBV21-1 is a pseudogene segment. Sequencing was carried out using thymocytes. The sequence derives from a girl in the first two years of life with a congenital heart defect. CDR3 bases: TGTGCCAGCAGCAAAGGGACCCTAGGGGGCCCAATTAGACCCCTCCACTTT. It yields the protein CASSKGTLGGPIRPLHF.